The 20 T cell receptor beta chains in this list originate from one sample, sequenced in a study of CD8+CD57+ T cells in acquired aplastic anemia. Patients selected for sequencing had displayed CD8+CD57+ cell expansion by flow cytometry. Profiles of TCR beta VDJ and CDR3 were generated from a genomic DNA template. TCRdb reprocessed the reads with MiXCR, giving one entry per CDR3 protein. The data show approximately 470,000 distinct CDR3 sequences, around 30% seen once. What was sequenced was sorted CD4+, CD8+, or CD8+CD57+ T cells (not recorded which) from PBMCs. These receptors all come from a human donor with aplastic anemia.

This clonotype came up many times. V gene TRBV7-9 combines with J gene TRBJ1-3; D might be TRBD1 (5 bases). CDR3 length: 13 residues. Germline assignment: CDR1 SEHNR and CDR2 FQNEAQ (reference sequence). V shed 2 bases and J shed 5 bases, with 7 bases lying between them. The chain's CDR3 is CASSLSGRNTIYF. For the CDR3, the DNA is TGTGCCAGCAGCTTATCAGGGCGAAACACCATATATTTT.

On this clonotype itself: A much larger clonotype is one base distant, so this may be a read error. The V gene is TRBV7-2, the J gene TRBJ2-7; 9 bases match TRBD2. The CDR3 consists of 15 residues. The V segment lost 8 bases and the J segment 2 bases; nucleotides outside the gene matches: 10. From germline, CDR1 is SGHTA and CDR2 FQGNSA. The CDR3 sequence: CASGIGLASTYEQYF. The CDR3 bases are TGTGCCAGCGGCATAGGACTAGCGTCAACCTACGAGCAGTACTTC.

The chain links TRBV19 to TRBJ1-4; D is unclear. Germline values: CDR1 LNHDA, CDR2 SQIVND (reference sequence). CDR3 length: 14 residues. The V end was cut by 5 bases, the J end by 8 bases, with 15 bases between. CDR3 region: CASSDSALGEKLFF. CDR3 in DNA: TGTGCCAGTAGTGACTCCGCACTCGGCGAAAAACTGTTTTTT.

The chain uses TRBV12-3 or TRBV12-4 and TRBJ1-2; D not certain. The V end was cut by 8 bases, the J end by 4 bases, with 5 bases between. This CDR3 spans 10 amino acids. CDR3 sequence reads: CASGFYGYTF. The CDR3 DNA reads TGTGCCAGCGGGTTCTATGGCTACACCTTC.

V and J are TRBV9 and TRBJ1-3; TRBD1 matches at 7 bases. The CDR3 covers 15 residues. Germline assignment: CDR1 SGDLS and CDR2 YYNGEE. V gave up 3 bases and J gave up 8 bases; unmatched junction bases: 11. Here the CDR3 reads CASSGYNRGTDTIYF. The CDR3 DNA reads as TGTGCCAGCAGCGGATACAACAGGGGTACGGACACCATATATTTT.

At least ten counts were recorded for this clonotype. This chain links TRBV20-1 with TRBJ1-2; 7 bases map to TRBD1. J was trimmed by 6 bases and V by 5 bases; bases with no gene match: 6. This CDR3 is built from 12 residues. The V gene's germline CDR1 is DFQATT and CDR2 SNEGSKA (reference sequence). CDR3 DNA sequence: TGCAGTGCTCCGACAGGGAAGCATGGCTACACCTTC. It translates to CSAPTGKHGYTF.

This clonotype was detected ten times or more. The J gene is TRBJ1-2, the V gene TRBV2; a weak D match, TRBD1 (6 bases). The CDR3 extends over 15 amino acids. The germline V gene encodes CDR1 SNHLY and CDR2 FYNNEI. The germline V and J ends were trimmed by 6 bases and 2 bases, with 16 bases remaining between them. The CDR3 here is CASSDGQPGNYGYTF. The CDR3 DNA reads as TGTGCCAGCAGCGATGGACAGCCAGGGAACTATGGCTACACCTTC.

This clonotype was recorded at least ten times. The chain has TRBV7-9 and TRBJ2-5; 8 nucleotides align to TRBD2. In germline, CDR1 is SEHNR, CDR2 FQNEAQ (reference sequence). CDR3 size: 15 residues. V gave up 4 bases and J gave up 6 bases; unmatched junction bases: 10. DNA of the CDR3: TGTGCCAGCAGCTCTGAAGCGGGAGCAGTGAAGACCCAGTACTTC. Residues: CASSSEAGAVKTQYF. Drawing the rest from reference TRBV7-9 and TRBJ2-5, the complete variable domain is DTGVSQNPRHKITKRGQNVTFRCDPISEHNRLYWYRQTLGQGPEFLTYFQNEAQLEKSRLLSDRFSAERPKGSFSTLEIQRTEQGDSAMYLCASSSEAGAVKTQYFGPGTRLLVL.

The chain couples TRBV3-1 to TRBJ2-1; weak D call: TRBD2 (6 bases). The CDR3 extends over 12 amino acids. Germline V CDR1 and CDR2: LGHDT, YNNKEL (reference sequence). Trimming took off 2 bases at V and 9 bases at J, with 8 bases between the two ends. The CDR3 reads CASSQFGGEQFF. CDR3 in DNA: TGTGCCAGCAGCCAATTCGGGGGTGAGCAGTTCTTC.

The chain recombines TRBV11-2 with TRBJ1-1, with 8 bases matching TRBD1. In germline, CDR1 is SGHAT, CDR2 FQNNGV. The CDR3 is 16 amino acids. V lost 5 bases and J lost 4; bases outside the gene matches: 12. The CDR3 sequence: CASSTDRAGSVTEAFF. The CDR3 DNA reads as TGTGCCAGCAGCACGGACAGGGCGGGATCGGTCACTGAAGCTTTCTTT.

The table lists this clonotype with many counts. V usage is TRBV10-1 and J usage is TRBJ1-5; a weak D match, TRBD1 (5 bases). This CDR3 has 14 amino acids. Germline V gene data show CDR1 as WNHNN and CDR2 as SYGVQD (reference sequence). V was cut by 8 bases and J by 7 bases, with 18 bases left in between. Written as DNA, the CDR3 is TGCGCCAGCGTCAGATTCGGGGGTAAACAGCCCCAGCATTTT. Translated, it gives CASVRFGGKQPQHF.

This clonotype has just a few counts. The junction differs from germline at one of its ends, possibly a read error. The chain is built from TRBV10-3 and TRBJ2-1; a possible D gene is TRBD1 (6 bases). The CDR3 consists of 12 residues. The germline gives CDR1 ENHRY, CDR2 SYGVKD. The CDR3 loop reads CASSRQVNEQFF. DNA for the CDR3: TGTGCCAGCAGTCGACAGGTAAATGAGCAGTTCTTC.

The chain couples TRBV20-1 to TRBJ2-1; tentative D call: TRBD2 (5 bases). This CDR3 region has 14 residues. The germline V gene encodes CDR1 DFQATT and CDR2 SNEGSKA (reference sequence). Trimming shortened V by 5 bases and J by 6 bases, and 17 bases separated the two germline ends. Here the CDR3 reads CSAQPGESFNEQFF. The CDR3 DNA follows: TGCAGTGCTCAGCCCGGGGAATCGTTCAATGAGCAGTTCTTC.

Of note for this clonotype: A single base separates this from a much larger clone, so it may be a read error. This chain joins TRBV15 and TRBJ2-2, with 7 bases aligning to TRBD1. The CDR3 consists of 15 residues. The trim removed 9 bases at V and 6 bases at J, leaving 13 bases unmatched. Per the germline V gene, CDR1 is LNHNV and CDR2 is YYDKDF (reference sequence). CDR3: CATSRGRQGAGELFF. The CDR3 DNA follows: TGTGCCACTAGTCGAGGACGTCAGGGGGCCGGGGAGCTGTTTTTT.

As to this clonotype: Possible read error: a much larger clone is one base away. This chain connects TRBV20-1 to TRBJ1-2; D call uncertain. This CDR3 is 15 amino acids long. Looked up from germline, CDR1 is DFQATT and CDR2 is SNEGSKA (reference sequence). CDR3 nucleotides: TGCAGTGCTAGAGATCGGTCCGGTCAGCTCTATGGCCACACCTTC. Its translation is CSARDRSGQLYGHTF.

This clonotype was found many times. This chain uses TRBV20-1 with TRBJ2-7, with 12 positions matching TRBD1. Trimming cost V 0 bases and J 6 bases; bases outside gene matches: 6. This CDR3 contains 15 residues. Germline V lookup: CDR1 DFQATT, CDR2 SNEGSKA (reference sequence). CDR3 region: CSARDSRDRGREQYF. The DNA of the CDR3 is TGCAGTGCTAGAGATTCTCGGGACAGGGGGCGCGAGCAGTACTTC.

This clonotype was seen ten or more times. DNA of the CDR3: TGCAGTGCTAAATACAGGGGACTAAAGCAGTACTTC. This codes for CSAKYRGLKQYF. The V gene is TRBV20-1, the J gene TRBJ2-7, with D tentatively TRBD1 or TRBD2 (7 bases each). This CDR3 spans 12 amino acids. Between the trimmed V and J ends, which lost 4 bases and 8 bases, there was a span of 15 bases. The V gene's germline CDR1 is DFQATT and CDR2 SNEGSKA (reference sequence).

In this sample, this clonotype turned up many times. CDR3 in amino acids: CATTRSDGINEQFF. Written as DNA, the CDR3 is TGTGCCACCACCCGTTCGGACGGTATCAATGAGCAGTTCTTC. V usage is TRBV24-1 and J usage is TRBJ2-1; D not certain. CDR3 length: 14 residues. Germline V lookup: CDR1 KGHDR, CDR2 SFDVKD. The ends were cut back, 8 bases at V and 6 bases at J, with 16 bases in the middle.

This clonotype has ten or more counts. The V and J genes are TRBV2 and TRBJ2-3; D is perhaps TRBD1 or TRBD2 (6 bases each). Germline CDR1 SNHLY, CDR2 FYNNEI. The CDR3 consists of 14 residues. Trimming cost V 8 bases and J 3 bases, with 15 bases left between them. The CDR3 bases are TGTGCCAGCGGGTGGGGGGCAGGTACAGATACGCAGTATTTT. Translation: CASGWGAGTDTQYF.

This clonotype was recorded at least ten times. The chain recombines TRBV4-1 with TRBJ1-1, with 8 nucleotides matching TRBD1. This CDR3 has 14 amino acids. CDR1 and CDR2 from the germline V gene are MGHRA and YSYEKL. V was clipped by 3 bases and J by 7 bases; unmatched bases: 7. The CDR3 bases are TGCGCCAGCAGCCACCCTGGACAGGGCCTTGAAGCTTTCTTT. Residues: CASSHPGQGLEAFF.